The clone carrying this T cell receptor beta chain was found a few times. The antigen is not known. This sample was taken from a study of beta chain features in type 1 diabetes. The study's findings and limits: Relative to healthy donors, patients appeared to have naive, central memory and Treg TCRB repertoires that were more similar. People with Type 1 diabetes carried modestly yet significantly shorter TCRB CDR3s in all four CD4+ subsets. For cells with high TCR expression, cDNA sequencing could yield over-representation.

cDNA synthesis used the whole RNA isolate, giving expressed TCRB sequences. Deep immunoSEQ sequencing covered naive, central memory and regulatory T cell samples. Method: immunoSEQ multiplex PCR; TCRdb's copy keeps in-frame clones and lacks some. The repertoire holds approximately 730,000 clones, with 13% as singletons. Blood was collected once per donor into heparin, averaging roughly 110 mL. This clonotype was obtained from a man younger than 35 with type 1 diabetes. The sample comprised naive CD4+ T cells from blood.

CDR3 protein: CAGDDPNEKLFF. DNA of the CDR3: TGTGCCGGGGACGACCCTAATGAAAAACTGTTTTTT. J is TRBJ1-4 and V is TRBV30, with TRBD1 as a possible D gene (5 bases). The germline CDR1 and CDR2 sequences are GTSNPN and SVGIG (reference sequence). The CDR3 loop spans 12 amino acids. V lost 8 bases, J lost 3 bases, and 10 bases lay in between.